These 25 T cell receptor beta chains share one sample of origin, sequenced in a study of T cells in Graves' hyperthyroidism and ophthalmopathy. TCR beta CDR3 regions were amplified from RNA transcripts. HTBI primers were used for first-round RT-PCR of the TCR CDR3. Using its own MiXCR run on the multiplex PCR reads, TCRdb lists one record per CDR3 protein. The sample shows 330,000 or so distinct CDR3 sequences, roughly 18% of them seen only once. Sequencing used blood. The receptors were sampled from a man aged 45-65 years with Graves' ophthalmopathy.

This chain uses TRBV19 with TRBJ2-5, with D possibly matching TRBD2 (6 bases). V lost 6 bases to trimming and J lost 2 bases, with 10 bases between them. The CDR3 has 13 residues. Germline-derived CDR1 and CDR2 are LNHDA and SQIVND (reference sequence). DNA of the CDR3: TGTGCCAGTAGCGAGGGACTTCAAGAGACCCAGTACTTC. The encoded protein is CASSEGLQETQYF.

The chain has TRBV7-8 and TRBJ2-2, with TRBD1 identical over 7 bases. The CDR3 loop spans 18 amino acids. V shed 5 bases and J 0 bases; nucleotides not matched to a gene: 12. Germline V gene lookup returns CDR1 SGHVS and CDR2 FQNEAQ. In DNA form, the CDR3 reads TGTGCCAGCAGCCGTGAGGGGGCAGGTTGGGCGAACACCGGGGAGCTGTTTTTT. Residues: CASSREGAGWANTGELFF.

This clonotype has at least ten counts. The chain combines TRBV5-1 with TRBJ2-7, with 7 bases lining up with TRBD1. CDR3 length: 14 residues. With 6 bases clipped from V and 0 bases from J, the junction kept 6 bases outside the gene matches. Germline values: CDR1 SGHRS, CDR2 YFSETQ. CDR3 residues: CASNEGANSYEQYF. CDR3 nucleotide sequence: TGCGCCAGCAATGAGGGGGCCAACTCCTACGAGCAGTACTTC.

This clonotype was observed at least ten times. The chain uses TRBV28 and TRBJ1-1; maybe TRBD1 (6 bases). The V end lost 3 bases, the J end lost 5 bases, and 13 bases lay between the germline ends. The germline V gene encodes CDR1 MDHEN and CDR2 SYDVKM. This CDR3 has 14 amino acids. The CDR3 bases are TGTGCCAGCAGTTTTCTTCGGGGGCGGACTGAAGCTTTCTTT. Protein sequence: CASSFLRGRTEAFF.

This sequence joins TRBV5-1 and TRBJ1-1, with a tentative D call TRBD1 (5 bases). The germline V and J ends were trimmed by 3 bases and 2 bases, with 11 bases remaining between them. CDR1 is SGHRS, CDR2 YFSETQ, per germline. The CDR3 is made up of 14 amino acids. CDR3 residues: CASSSGGFNTEAFF. The CDR3 DNA sequence: TGCGCCAGCAGCTCTGGGGGGTTTAACACTGAAGCTTTCTTT. Based on the CDR3 plus reference TRBV5-1 and TRBJ1-1, the full variable domain is KAGVTQTPRYLIKTRGQQVTLSCSPISGHRSVSWYQQTPGQGLQFLFEYFSETQRNKGNFPGRFSGRQFSNSRSEMNVSTLELGDSALYLCASSSGGFNTEAFFGQGTRLTVV.

Many counts were recorded for this clonotype. The chain employs TRBV11-3 and TRBJ2-1; D is possibly TRBD2 (5 bases). Germline CDR1 reads SGHNT; CDR2 reads YENEEA. This CDR3 region has 12 residues. The V end was cut by 4 bases, the J end by 7 bases, with 8 bases between. CDR3 nucleotides: TGTGCCAGCAGCTCGGAGCGGAATGAGCAGTTCTTC. Translated: CASSSERNEQFF.

This clonotype was recorded many times. This chain joins TRBV12-3 or TRBV12-4 and TRBJ2-5, with 11 bases lining up with TRBD2. With V trimmed by 5 bases and J by 3 bases, 5 bases remained unmatched. CDR3 length: 15 residues. CDR3 coding DNA: TGTGCCAGCAGTCTGCTAGCGGGAGGAAAAGAGACCCAGTACTTC. Its translation is CASSLLAGGKETQYF.

The V call is TRBV5-1, the J call TRBJ2-2, with D possibly being TRBD2 (5 bases). The germline V and J ends were trimmed by 2 bases and 5 bases, with 16 bases remaining between them. From germline, CDR1 is SGHRS and CDR2 YFSETQ. This CDR3 spans 16 amino acids. CDR3 in amino acids: CASSFNSGTRTGELFF. The CDR3 coding sequence is TGCGCCAGCAGCTTTAACAGTGGAACTAGAACCGGGGAGCTGTTTTTT.

This clonotype was observed a handful of times. The V gene is TRBV25-1, the J gene TRBJ2-7; tentatively, D is TRBD2 (5 bases). CDR3 length equals 14 residues. The V gene's germline CDR1 is MGHDK and CDR2 SYGVNS. Trimming shortened V by 1 base and J by 1 base, and 8 bases separated the two germline ends. The CDR3 is CASSELGSSYEQYF. CDR3 coding DNA: TGTGCCAGCAGTGAATTGGGGAGTTCCTACGAGCAGTACTTC.

J is TRBJ2-5 and V is TRBV5-1, with 9 bases matching TRBD1. CDR1 SGHRS and CDR2 YFSETQ come from the germline V gene. V trimming: 0 bases; J trimming: 4 bases; junction bases outside the gene matches: 4. The CDR3 has 15 residues. This CDR3 reads CASSLDRGLAETQYF. CDR3 nucleotides: TGCGCCAGCAGCTTGGACAGGGGGCTTGCAGAGACCCAGTACTTC.

The V and J genes are TRBV10-3 and TRBJ1-5, with D perhaps matching TRBD1 (5 bases). Germline V lookup: CDR1 ENHRY, CDR2 SYGVKD. This CDR3 has 15 residues. Trimming took off 2 bases at V and 1 base at J, with 9 bases between the two ends. The CDR3: CAISEEAGSNQPQHF. CDR3 nucleotides: TGTGCCATCAGTGAGGAGGCAGGGAGCAATCAGCCCCAGCATTTT.

This clonotype appeared many times. V gene TRBV11-2 combines with J gene TRBJ2-7, with D uncertain. Germline V lookup: CDR1 SGHAT, CDR2 FQNNGV. CDR3 length: 14 residues. The V and J ends lost 5 bases and 3 bases respectively, with 14 bases between them. The CDR3, as DNA: TGTGCCAGCAGCGTACAAAGTTCTCTCTACGAGCAGTACTTC. Residues: CASSVQSSLYEQYF.

This clonotype was seen repeatedly, ten times or more. J is TRBJ2-1 and V is TRBV19; the D gene is possibly TRBD2 (5 bases). Germline V gives CDR1 LNHDA, CDR2 SQIVND (reference sequence). V was pared by 5 bases and J by 7 bases, with 27 bases between. The CDR3 has 18 residues. The CDR3 sequence: CASSFSLTVTGSWNEQFF. Here the CDR3 DNA reads TGTGCCAGTAGTTTCTCCTTAACCGTTACGGGAAGCTGGAATGAGCAGTTCTTC.

In this sample, this clonotype turned up a few times. The rearrangement uses TRBV5-1 and TRBJ2-7; D is unresolved. Germline loops: CDR1 SGHRS, CDR2 YFSETQ. CDR3 size: 19 residues. Trimming took 2 bases from V and 4 from J, leaving 28 bases between them. The CDR3 loop reads CASSFRPSTAGATGYEQYF. In DNA, the CDR3 is TGCGCCAGCAGCTTTCGCCCCTCTACCGCAGGTGCTACCGGTTACGAGCAGTACTTC. Filled out from reference TRBV5-1 and TRBJ2-7, the complete variable domain reads KAGVTQTPRYLIKTRGQQVTLSCSPISGHRSVSWYQQTPGQGLQFLFEYFSETQRNKGNFPGRFSGRQFSNSRSEMNVSTLELGDSALYLCASSFRPSTAGATGYEQYFGPGTRLTVT.

This CDR3 reads CASSYSTGVSYEQYF. The CDR3 DNA reads as TGTGCCAGCAGTTACTCTACAGGGGTCTCCTACGAGCAGTACTTC. The chain links TRBV6-6 to TRBJ2-7; 7 bases align to TRBD1. V gave up 0 bases and J gave up 0 bases; unmatched junction bases: 2. Germline CDR1 reads MNHNY; CDR2 reads SVGAGI (reference sequence). This CDR3 is built from 15 residues.

This clonotype was recorded a few times. Written as DNA, the CDR3 is TGTGCCAGCAGCGCCCCGGGGACCAATGAGCAGTTCTTC. It yields the protein CASSAPGTNEQFF. The chain is built from TRBV9 and TRBJ2-1; either TRBD1 or TRBD2 may fit D (5 bases each). Germline V CDR1 and CDR2: SGDLS, YYNGEE. The CDR3 runs 13 residues. V lost 3 bases and J 6 bases, leaving 10 bases between the germline ends.

Regarding this clonotype: At one end the junction does not follow the germline gene, possibly because of a read error. V is TRBV11-2 and J is TRBJ2-5; D might be TRBD1 (5 bases). There are 11 residues in the CDR3. Germline V gives CDR1 SGHAT, CDR2 FQNNGV. The CDR3 region is CASSSYGAQCF. The CDR3 nucleotides read TGCGCCAGCAGCTCATATGGGGCCCAGTGCTTC.

The genes are TRBV28 and TRBJ2-5; a possible D gene is TRBD2 (6 bases). This CDR3 contains 12 residues. Germline V CDR1 and CDR2: MDHEN, SYDVKM. Trimming left V 6 bases short and J 5 bases short, with 10 bases between. Here the CDR3 DNA reads TGTGCCAGCAGGGAGGGTTGGGAGACCCAGTACTTC. The encoded protein is CASREGWETQYF.

This clonotype was observed at least ten times. The chain combines TRBV11-1 with TRBJ2-1; the D gene is possibly TRBD2 (5 bases). Germline V CDR1 and CDR2: SGHAT, FQDESV (reference sequence). V was cut by 6 bases and J by 12 bases, with 21 bases left in between. This CDR3 region has 14 residues. The CDR3 region has the DNA TGTGCCAGCAGACTACGGGATTTAACCGGAACGCAGTTCTTC. Translating gives CASRLRDLTGTQFF.

The table lists this clonotype with many counts. The chain uses TRBV6-1 and TRBJ2-5; 12 bases are shared with TRBD1. This CDR3 comprises 17 residues. V shed 5 bases and J 3 bases; nucleotides not matched to a gene: 10. CDR1 and CDR2 from the germline V gene are MNHNS and SASEGT. The CDR3 spells CASSYRDRGLGEETQYF. In DNA form, the CDR3 reads TGTGCCAGCAGTTACCGGGACAGGGGGCTCGGGGAAGAGACCCAGTACTTC.

This clonotype was counted a few times. The rearrangement joins TRBV28 to TRBJ2-2; 8 bases align to TRBD1. Germline CDR1 MDHEN, CDR2 SYDVKM. The CDR3 totals 12 residues. Trimming cost V 10 bases and J 6 bases; bases outside gene matches: 4. The CDR3 protein is CATGGKAGELFF. The CDR3 DNA sequence: TGTGCCACAGGGGGCAAGGCCGGGGAGCTGTTTTTT.

This clonotype came up many times. This chain joins TRBV12-5 and TRBJ2-3, with 10 bases aligning to TRBD1. J gave up 5 bases and V 3 bases, and 8 bases lay outside the gene matches. Germline-derived CDR1 and CDR2 are LGHNT and FRNRAP. The CDR3 has 16 amino acids. The CDR3 spells CASGLGRTGGRDTQYF. The DNA for the CDR3 is TGTGCTAGTGGTTTAGGGAGGACAGGGGGAAGAGATACGCAGTATTTT.

This clonotype was recorded many times. This chain links TRBV5-1 with TRBJ2-1; D perhaps matches TRBD1 (5 bases). The V end was cut by 2 bases, the J end by 7 bases, with 13 bases between. Germline V gene lookup returns CDR1 SGHRS and CDR2 YFSETQ. This CDR3 region has 14 residues. CDR3 region: CASSFRQGLNEQFF. CDR3 DNA: TGCGCCAGCAGCTTTAGGCAGGGCCTTAATGAGCAGTTCTTC.

In this sample, this clonotype turned up many times. The chain joins TRBV7-2 to TRBJ2-2; tentatively, D is TRBD2 (5 bases). V was clipped by 0 bases and J by 4 bases, with 15 bases between them. The CDR3 totals 17 residues. Germline V gene lookup returns CDR1 SGHTA and CDR2 FQGNSA. CDR3 bases: TGTGCCAGCAGCTTAGCGGGCGGACTTACCCGCACCGGGGAGCTGTTTTTT. Translation: CASSLAGGLTRTGELFF.

This clonotype was recorded a few times. The chain carries TRBV5-1 and TRBJ2-7, with 10 bases matching TRBD2. V dropped 0 bases and J dropped 9; count of bases not matched to a gene: 9. Per germline, CDR1 SGHRS and CDR2 YFSETQ. This CDR3 is built from 15 residues. CDR3 DNA sequence: TGCGCCAGCAGCTTGGCTAGCGGGGGTCTCTCAGGGCAGTACTTC. Protein sequence: CASSLASGGLSGQYF.